This TCR beta chain is drawn from a study of chemoradiotherapy in HPV16-positive cancers. Study-wide findings and caveats: Better recurrence-free survival went with HPV-responsive T-cell expansion in HPV16-positive patients.

The repertoire was sequenced with immunoSEQ multiplex PCR; TCRdb's copy has only in-frame clones and lacks some. This sample carries 2,800 or so clones, approximately 86% of them seen once, and the ten largest clones take around 5.9%. To note about this clone: Its cognate antigen is unknown.

V lost 3 bases and J 4 bases, leaving 15 bases between the germline ends. This CDR3 spans 15 amino acids. Germline loops: CDR1 LGHNA, CDR2 YSLEER. The V call is TRBV4-3, the J call TRBJ1-1, with D possibly TRBD1 on 5 matching bases. The sequence was collected from a human donor with HPV-associated anogenital cancer. Sample: tumor tissue, taken from a patient who underwent chemoradiotherapy. CDR3 sequence: CASSHNADTGTEAFF. In nucleotides, the CDR3 is TGCGCCAGCAGCCACAACGCGGACACTGGCACTGAAGCTTTCTTT.